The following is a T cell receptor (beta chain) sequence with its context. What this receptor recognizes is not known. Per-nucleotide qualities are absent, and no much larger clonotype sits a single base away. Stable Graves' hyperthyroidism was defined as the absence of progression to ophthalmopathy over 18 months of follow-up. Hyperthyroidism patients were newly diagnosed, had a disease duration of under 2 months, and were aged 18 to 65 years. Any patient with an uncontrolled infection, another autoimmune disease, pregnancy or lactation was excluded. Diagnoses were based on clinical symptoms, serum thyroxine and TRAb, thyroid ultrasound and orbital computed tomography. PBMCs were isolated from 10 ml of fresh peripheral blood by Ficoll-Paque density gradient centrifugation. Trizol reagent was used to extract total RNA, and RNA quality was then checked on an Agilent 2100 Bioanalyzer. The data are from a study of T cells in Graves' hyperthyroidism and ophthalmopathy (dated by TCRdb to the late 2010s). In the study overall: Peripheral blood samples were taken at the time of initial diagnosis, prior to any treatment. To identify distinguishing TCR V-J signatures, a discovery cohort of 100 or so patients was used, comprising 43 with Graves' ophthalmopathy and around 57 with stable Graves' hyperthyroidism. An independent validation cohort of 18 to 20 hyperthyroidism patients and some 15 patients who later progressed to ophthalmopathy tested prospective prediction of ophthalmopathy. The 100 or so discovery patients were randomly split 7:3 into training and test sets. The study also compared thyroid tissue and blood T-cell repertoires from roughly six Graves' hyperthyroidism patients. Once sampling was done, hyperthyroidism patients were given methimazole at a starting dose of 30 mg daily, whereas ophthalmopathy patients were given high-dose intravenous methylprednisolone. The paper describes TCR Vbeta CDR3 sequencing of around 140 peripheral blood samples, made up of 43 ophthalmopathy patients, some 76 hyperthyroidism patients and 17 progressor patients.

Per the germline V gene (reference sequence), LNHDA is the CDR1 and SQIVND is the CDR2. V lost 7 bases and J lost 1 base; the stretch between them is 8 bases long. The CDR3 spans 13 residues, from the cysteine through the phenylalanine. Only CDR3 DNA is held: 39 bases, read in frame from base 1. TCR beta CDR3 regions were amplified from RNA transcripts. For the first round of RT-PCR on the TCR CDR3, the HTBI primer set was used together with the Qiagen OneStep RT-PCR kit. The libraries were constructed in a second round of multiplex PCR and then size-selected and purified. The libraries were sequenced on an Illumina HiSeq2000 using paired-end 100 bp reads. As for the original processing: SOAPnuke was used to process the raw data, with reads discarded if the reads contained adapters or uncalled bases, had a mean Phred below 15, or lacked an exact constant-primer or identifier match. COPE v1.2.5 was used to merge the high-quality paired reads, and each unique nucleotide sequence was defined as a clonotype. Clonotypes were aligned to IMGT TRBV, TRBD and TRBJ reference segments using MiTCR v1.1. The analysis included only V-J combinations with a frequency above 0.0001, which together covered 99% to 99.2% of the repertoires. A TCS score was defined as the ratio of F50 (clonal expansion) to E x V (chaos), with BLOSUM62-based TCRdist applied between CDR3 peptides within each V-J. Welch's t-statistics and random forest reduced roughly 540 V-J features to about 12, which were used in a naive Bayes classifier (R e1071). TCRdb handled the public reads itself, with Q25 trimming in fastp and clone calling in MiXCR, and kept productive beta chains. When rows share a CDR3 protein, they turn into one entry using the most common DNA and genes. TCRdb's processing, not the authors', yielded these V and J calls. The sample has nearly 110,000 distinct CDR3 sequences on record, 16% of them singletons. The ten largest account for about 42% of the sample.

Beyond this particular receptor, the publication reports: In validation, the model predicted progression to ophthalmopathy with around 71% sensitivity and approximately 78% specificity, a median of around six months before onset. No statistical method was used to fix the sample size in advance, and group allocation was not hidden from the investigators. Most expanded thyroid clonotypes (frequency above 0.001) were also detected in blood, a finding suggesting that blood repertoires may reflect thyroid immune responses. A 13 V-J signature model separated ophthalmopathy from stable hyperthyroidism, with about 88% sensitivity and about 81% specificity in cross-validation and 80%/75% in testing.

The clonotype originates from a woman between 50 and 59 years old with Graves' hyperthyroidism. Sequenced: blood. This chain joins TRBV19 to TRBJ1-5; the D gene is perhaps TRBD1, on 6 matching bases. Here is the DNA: TGTGCCAGTACGGACAGAAGCAATCAGCCCCAGCATTTT. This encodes CASTDRSNQPQHF.